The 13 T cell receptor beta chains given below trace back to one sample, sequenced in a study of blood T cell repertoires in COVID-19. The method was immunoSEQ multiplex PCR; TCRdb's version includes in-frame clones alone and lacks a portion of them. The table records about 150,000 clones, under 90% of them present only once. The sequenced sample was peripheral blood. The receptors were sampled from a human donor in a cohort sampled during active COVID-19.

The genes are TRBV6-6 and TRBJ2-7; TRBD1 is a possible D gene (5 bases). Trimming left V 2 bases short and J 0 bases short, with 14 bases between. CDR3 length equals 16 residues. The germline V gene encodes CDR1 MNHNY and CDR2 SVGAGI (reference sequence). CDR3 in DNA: TGTGCCAGCAGTTACGTTATCGGCAGGGTCTCCTACGAGCAGTACTTC. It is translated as CASSYVIGRVSYEQYF.

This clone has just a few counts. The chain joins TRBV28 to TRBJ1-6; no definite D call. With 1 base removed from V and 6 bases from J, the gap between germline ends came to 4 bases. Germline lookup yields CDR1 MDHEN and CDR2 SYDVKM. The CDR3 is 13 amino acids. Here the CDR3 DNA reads TGTGCCAGCAGTTTATCTCGTAATTCACCCCTCCACTTT. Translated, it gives CASSLSRNSPLHF.

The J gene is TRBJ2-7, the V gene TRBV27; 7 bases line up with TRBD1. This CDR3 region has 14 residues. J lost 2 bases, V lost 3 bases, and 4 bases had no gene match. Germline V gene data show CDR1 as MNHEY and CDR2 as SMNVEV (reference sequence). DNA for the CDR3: TGTGCCAGCAGTTTCGGCAGGGGGACCTACGAGCAGTACTTC. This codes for CASSFGRGTYEQYF.

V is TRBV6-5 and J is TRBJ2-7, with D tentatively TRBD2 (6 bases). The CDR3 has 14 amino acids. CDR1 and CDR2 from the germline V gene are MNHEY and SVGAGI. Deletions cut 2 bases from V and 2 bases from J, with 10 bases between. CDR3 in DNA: TGTGCCAGCAGTTACACACCGGGGGCCTACGAGCAGTACTTC. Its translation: CASSYTPGAYEQYF.

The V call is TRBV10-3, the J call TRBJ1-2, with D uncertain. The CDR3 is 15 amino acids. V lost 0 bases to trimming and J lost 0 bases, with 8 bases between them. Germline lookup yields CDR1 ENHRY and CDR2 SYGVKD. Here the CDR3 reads CAISESRLANYGYTF. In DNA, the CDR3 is TGTGCCATCAGTGAGTCGAGGCTCGCTAACTATGGCTACACCTTC.

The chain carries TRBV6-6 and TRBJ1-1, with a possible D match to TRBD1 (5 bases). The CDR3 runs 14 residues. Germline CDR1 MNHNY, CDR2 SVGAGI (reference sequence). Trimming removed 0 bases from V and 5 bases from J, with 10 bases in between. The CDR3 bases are TGTGCCAGCAGTTACTCAGGCAGGGATACTGAAGCTTTCTTT. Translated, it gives CASSYSGRDTEAFF.

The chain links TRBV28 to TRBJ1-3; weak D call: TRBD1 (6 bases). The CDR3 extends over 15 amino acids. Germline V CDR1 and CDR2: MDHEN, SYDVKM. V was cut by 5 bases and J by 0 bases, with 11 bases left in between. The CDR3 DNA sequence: TGTGCCAGCAGTCATGGACAGAGCTCTGGAAACACCATATATTTT. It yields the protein CASSHGQSSGNTIYF.

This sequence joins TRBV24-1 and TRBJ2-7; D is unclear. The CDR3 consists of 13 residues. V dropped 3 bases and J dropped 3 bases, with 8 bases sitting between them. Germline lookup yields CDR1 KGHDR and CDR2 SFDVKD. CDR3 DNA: TGTGCCACCAGTGATACTTATGGCTACGAGCAGTACTTC. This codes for CATSDTYGYEQYF.

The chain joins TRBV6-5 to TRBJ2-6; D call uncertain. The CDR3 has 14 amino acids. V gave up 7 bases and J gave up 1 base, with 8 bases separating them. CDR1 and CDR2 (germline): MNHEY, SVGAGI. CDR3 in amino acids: CASNAQSGANVLTF. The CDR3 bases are TGTGCCAGCAATGCACAGTCTGGGGCCAACGTCCTGACTTTC.

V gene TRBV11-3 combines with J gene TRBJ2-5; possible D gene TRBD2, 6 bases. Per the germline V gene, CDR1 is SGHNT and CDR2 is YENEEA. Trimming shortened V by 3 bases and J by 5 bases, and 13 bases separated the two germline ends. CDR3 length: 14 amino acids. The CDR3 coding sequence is TGTGCCAGCAGCTTTCCGGGGGACGGGGAGACCCAGTACTTC. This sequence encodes CASSFPGDGETQYF.

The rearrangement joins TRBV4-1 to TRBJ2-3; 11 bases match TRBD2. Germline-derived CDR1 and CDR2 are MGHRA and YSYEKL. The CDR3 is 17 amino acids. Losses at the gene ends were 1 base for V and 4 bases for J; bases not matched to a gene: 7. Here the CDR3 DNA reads TGCGCCAGCAGCCAAGCCTCCCTAGCGGGGGGATCAGATACGCAGTATTTT. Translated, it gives CASSQASLAGGSDTQYF.

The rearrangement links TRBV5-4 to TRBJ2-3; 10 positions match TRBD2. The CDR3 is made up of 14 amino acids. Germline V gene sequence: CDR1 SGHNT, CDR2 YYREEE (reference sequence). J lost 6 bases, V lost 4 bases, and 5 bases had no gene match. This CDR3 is CASSPAGGRDTQYF. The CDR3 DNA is TGTGCCAGCAGCCCAGCGGGGGGGCGGGATACGCAGTATTTT.

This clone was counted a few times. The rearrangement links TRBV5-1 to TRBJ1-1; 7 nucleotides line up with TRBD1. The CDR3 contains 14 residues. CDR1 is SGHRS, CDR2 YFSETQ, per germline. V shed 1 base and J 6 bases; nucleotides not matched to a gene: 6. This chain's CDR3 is CASSLTTTGAEAFF. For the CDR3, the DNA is TGCGCCAGCAGCTTGACCACTACAGGGGCTGAAGCTTTCTTT.